Sequencing of this TCR beta chain was carried out in a study of T cells in Graves' hyperthyroidism and ophthalmopathy. Overall study results and limits: From stable hyperthyroidism, ophthalmopathy was set apart by a 13 V-J model. Most clonotypes that expanded in the thyroid above 0.001 also showed up in blood.

Germline V lookup: CDR1 SNHLY, CDR2 FYNNEI. Trimming at V came to 6 bases and at J to 2 bases, leaving 5 bases not matched to a gene. The CDR3 loop spans 14 amino acids. RNA transcripts provided the source from which TCR beta CDR3 regions were amplified. With the HTBI primer set, the TCR CDR3 went through a first round of RT-PCR. Via MiXCR, TCRdb re-called the multiplex PCR reads, giving one row per CDR3 protein. This sample has just over 550,000 distinct CDR3 sequences; just over 45% occur once, and the top ten carry about 8.2%. With respect to this clonotype: Its antigen is not identified.

The gene calls are TRBV2 and TRBJ1-2, with 8 bases lining up with TRBD1. The sequenced sample consisted of peripheral blood or thyroid tissue (not recorded which). The TCR sequence derives from a woman younger than 35 with Graves' hyperthyroidism. The CDR3 DNA reads TGTGCCAGCAGCCACGGGACAGGCAACTATGGCTACACCTTC. Translation: CASSHGTGNYGYTF.